These 21 T cell receptor beta chains share one sample of origin, sequenced in a study of Ad26.COV2.S vaccination and SARS-CoV-2 variants. Treatment reported: 15 to 20 received Ad26.COV2.S at low or high dose, single or two shots; a few received placebo; per-sample allocation not given. The study sampled participants on day 63 after the first vaccine or placebo injection. Some clones are missing from TCRdb's copy, which holds only in-frame ones; the method was immunoSEQ multiplex PCR. The data contain roughly 350,000 clones, approximately 86% of them singletons. The source was peripheral blood, collected in a trial of Ad26.COV2.S vaccine versus placebo. The origin of the receptors is a person between 18 and 65 years old who received the Ad26.COV2.S COVID-19 vaccine or a placebo.

This rearrangement joins TRBV7-2 to TRBJ2-1; TRBD1 matches at 8 bases. CDR3 size: 13 residues. Germline V gene data show CDR1 as SGHTA and CDR2 as FQGNSA. V gave up 1 base and J gave up 7 bases; unmatched junction bases: 0. The chain's CDR3 is CASSLDRGNEQFF. The CDR3 DNA reads as TGTGCCAGCAGCTTAGACAGGGGGAATGAGCAGTTCTTC.

The genes are TRBV27 and TRBJ1-2; weak D call: TRBD1 (6 bases). Looked up from germline, CDR1 is MNHEY and CDR2 is SMNVEV (reference sequence). The V and J ends lost 7 bases and 8 bases respectively, with 23 bases between them. CDR3 size: 15 residues. In DNA form, the CDR3 reads TGTGCCAGCACTACGAACAGGGATCCCCTAATGGGCTACACCTTC. Protein: CASTTNRDPLMGYTF.

The chain joins TRBV11-2 to TRBJ2-2; D possibly uses TRBD1 or TRBD2 (5 bases each). The length of the CDR3 is 15 residues. With 3 bases removed from V and 2 bases from J, the gap between germline ends came to 10 bases. CDR1 and CDR2 from the germline V gene are SGHAT and FQNNGV. CDR3 sequence reads: CASSFAGANTGELFF. CDR3 DNA sequence: TGTGCCAGCAGCTTCGCCGGGGCCAACACCGGGGAGCTGTTTTTT.

The chain is built from TRBV24-1 and TRBJ1-4; D perhaps matches TRBD1 (5 bases). Trimming took off 2 bases at V and 8 bases at J, with 17 bases between the two ends. Looked up from germline, CDR1 is KGHDR and CDR2 is SFDVKD. The CDR3 is made up of 16 amino acids. The CDR3 is CATSDSTGTVGEKLFF. In nucleotides, the CDR3 is TGTGCCACCAGTGATTCCACCGGGACGGTCGGAGAAAAACTGTTTTTT.

The gene calls are TRBV2 and TRBJ1-5; tentatively, D is TRBD1 (6 bases). Trimming shortened V by 5 bases and J by 4 bases, and 12 bases separated the two germline ends. This CDR3 comprises 14 residues. Germline CDR1 is SNHLY and CDR2 is FYNNEI. The CDR3 spells CASSRRTDNQPQHF. CDR3 coding DNA: TGTGCCAGCAGTCGTCGGACAGATAATCAGCCCCAGCATTTT. Filled out from reference TRBV2 and TRBJ1-5, the complete variable domain reads EPEVTQTPSHQVTQMGQEVILRCVPISNHLYFYWYRQILGQKVEFLVSFYNNEISEKSEIFDDQFSVERPDGSNFTLKIRSTKLEDSAMYFCASSRRTDNQPQHFGDGTRLSIL.

The count of this clone is one. This chain connects TRBV28 to TRBJ1-5, with D possibly being TRBD1 (5 bases). CDR3 size: 14 residues. Between the trimmed V and J ends, which lost 6 bases and 9 bases, there was a span of 18 bases. Germline values: CDR1 MDHEN, CDR2 SYDVKM. The CDR3 region is CASRAGTPDGPQHF. CDR3 in DNA: TGTGCCAGCAGGGCCGGGACTCCGGATGGGCCCCAGCATTTT.

The V gene is TRBV20-1, the J gene TRBJ1-5, with 11 bases identical to TRBD1. There are 13 residues in the CDR3. The V gene end was trimmed by 3 bases and the J gene end by 7 bases; junction bases not matched to a gene: 2. The germline CDR1 and CDR2 sequences are DFQATT and SNEGSKA (reference sequence). CDR3 amino acids: CSASGTGGQPQHF. The CDR3 coding sequence is TGCAGTGCTAGTGGGACAGGGGGACAGCCCCAGCATTTT.

The chain carries TRBV6-2 or TRBV6-3 and TRBJ1-6, with D unclear. The CDR3 is 14 residues long. Trimming took 6 bases from V and 9 from J, leaving 15 bases between them. Germline-derived CDR1 and CDR2 are MNHEY and SVGEGT. The CDR3 loop reads CASSFDLEGSPLHF. CDR3 DNA sequence: TGTGCCAGCAGCTTCGACCTAGAGGGTTCACCCCTCCACTTT.

The chain has TRBV2 and TRBJ1-1, with D perhaps TRBD1 (5 bases). The CDR3 sequence is 12 residues long. Trimming removed 5 bases at V and 3 bases at J, with 7 bases between. Germline-derived CDR1 and CDR2 are SNHLY and FYNNEI. Written as DNA, the CDR3 is TGTGCCAGCAGTCAGGGAGACACTGAAGCTTTCTTT. Translation: CASSQGDTEAFF.

The V call is TRBV4-1, the J call TRBJ1-2, with a possible D match to TRBD1 (5 bases). Between the trimmed V and J ends, which lost 0 bases and 4 bases, there was a span of 6 bases. Germline V gene sequence: CDR1 MGHRA, CDR2 YSYEKL. The CDR3 runs 13 residues. The CDR3 DNA follows: TGCGCCAGCAGCCAAGACAGGGCCTATGGCTACACCTTC. Encoded protein: CASSQDRAYGYTF.

This clone appeared a few times. The identical CDR3 is also encoded by other nucleotide sequences in the sample. The chain joins TRBV2 to TRBJ1-5; D may be TRBD1 (6 bases). The CDR3 runs to 12 residues. In germline, CDR1 is SNHLY, CDR2 FYNNEI. The ends were cut back, 6 bases at V and 5 bases at J, with 8 bases in the middle. The CDR3 is CASRTGYQPQHF. The CDR3 nucleotides are TGTGCCAGCAGGACAGGCTATCAGCCCCAGCATTTT.

V and J are TRBV27 and TRBJ1-5; maybe TRBD1 (6 bases). The CDR3 totals 17 residues. Trimming stripped 2 bases from V and 0 bases from J, with 14 bases between. Germline CDR1 is MNHEY and CDR2 is SMNVEV (reference sequence). CDR3 DNA sequence: TGTGCCAGCAGTTTAGTCTGGGGGGGCCCTAGCAATCAGCCCCAGCATTTT. This encodes CASSLVWGGPSNQPQHF.

The chain links TRBV12-3 or TRBV12-4 to TRBJ2-1; no definite D call. The CDR3 loop spans 12 amino acids. Trimming stripped 3 bases from V and 6 bases from J, with 6 bases between. Written as DNA, the CDR3 is TGTGCCAGCAGTTTTGAGGTCAATGAGCAGTTCTTC. It codes for CASSFEVNEQFF.

The chain is built from TRBV9 and TRBJ2-2; D remains ambiguous. Trimming removed 3 bases from V and 3 bases from J, with 18 bases in between. Germline CDR1 and CDR2: SGDLS and YYNGEE. This CDR3 is built from 17 residues. As DNA, the CDR3 is TGTGCCAGCAGCGCTCCGGTCCGGCCAGAGGACACCGGGGAGCTGTTTTTT. Amino acids: CASSAPVRPEDTGELFF.

The chain has TRBV15 and TRBJ1-1; D might be TRBD1 (5 bases). CDR1 LNHNV and CDR2 YYDKDF come from the germline V gene (reference sequence). CDR3 length: 13 residues. V dropped 3 bases and J dropped 7 bases, with 12 bases sitting between them. CDR3 sequence: CATSRHRKGEAFF. CDR3 nucleotides: TGTGCCACCAGCAGGCACAGGAAGGGTGAAGCTTTCTTT.

The rearrangement uses TRBV3-1 (or the pseudogene TRBV3-2) and TRBJ2-1, with TRBD2 matching over 9 bases. Germline V CDR1 and CDR2: LGHDT, YNNKEL (reference sequence). The trim removed 4 bases at V and 6 bases at J, leaving 7 bases unmatched. This CDR3 is built from 15 residues. The CDR3: CASSLAGVGSNEQFF. CDR3 DNA sequence: TGTGCCAGCAGCCTAGCGGGAGTAGGATCCAATGAGCAGTTCTTC.

This chain connects TRBV12-3 or TRBV12-4 to TRBJ2-3; D possibly corresponds to TRBD1 (5 bases). The CDR3 is 13 amino acids. Trimming removed 5 bases from V and 5 bases from J, with 11 bases in between. The CDR3 protein is CASSLLQGDTQYF. As DNA, the CDR3 is TGTGCCAGCAGTCTACTCCAGGGAGATACGCAGTATTTT.

V is TRBV5-1 and J is TRBJ2-7; possible D gene TRBD2, 5 bases. Germline lookup yields CDR1 SGHRS and CDR2 YFSETQ. The CDR3 covers 13 residues. The germline V and J ends were trimmed by 7 bases and 6 bases, with 17 bases remaining between them. CDR3 amino acids: CASRMSGSSEQYF. CDR3 sequence (DNA): TGCGCCAGCCGCATGTCGGGGTCTTCCGAGCAGTACTTC.

This clone came up once. This chain uses TRBV7-8 with TRBJ1-5; 7 bases are a match to TRBD1. This CDR3 has 16 residues. Losses at the gene ends were 2 bases for V and 2 bases for J; bases not matched to a gene: 6. Germline V gives CDR1 SGHVS, CDR2 FQNEAQ. The CDR3 DNA reads as TGTGCCAGCAGCTTAACAGGGGCGGTGGGCAATCAGCCCCAGCATTTT. Its translation: CASSLTGAVGNQPQHF.

The V and J genes are TRBV14 and TRBJ2-1; 10 bases are a match to TRBD2. Germline V CDR1 and CDR2: SGHDN, FVKESK. This CDR3 spans 17 amino acids. Trimming took 3 bases from V and 3 from J; bases not matched to a gene: 8. The CDR3 loop reads CASSHPGGLALYNEQFF. CDR3 nucleotides: TGTGCCAGCAGCCATCCGGGGGGACTAGCGCTCTACAATGAGCAGTTCTTC. Drawing the rest from reference TRBV14 and TRBJ2-1, the complete variable domain is EAGVTQFPSHSVIEKGQTVTLRCDPISGHDNLYWYRRVMGKEIKFLLHFVKESKQDESGMPNNRFLAERTGGTYSTLKVQPAELEDSGVYFCASSHPGGLALYNEQFFGPGTRLTVL.

The J gene is TRBJ2-4, the V gene TRBV7-2; 8 bases are a match to TRBD1. From germline, CDR1 is SGHTA and CDR2 FQGNSA. V lost 5 bases to trimming and J lost 0 bases; unmatched junction nucleotides: 15. The CDR3 has 19 residues. The CDR3 here is CASSPQPGQASLAKNIQYF. As DNA, the CDR3 is TGTGCCAGCAGCCCACAACCGGGACAGGCTAGTCTAGCCAAAAACATTCAGTACTTC.